The rows below give T cell receptor beta chains drawn from one sample of a study of blood T cell repertoires in COVID-19. Sequencing was performed with immunoSEQ multiplex PCR; in TCRdb, only in-frame clones are kept and a portion is missing. The sample holds approximately 52,000 clones, approximately 89% seen once. The sequenced material came from peripheral blood. The receptors were sampled from a man aged 55 to 70 with active COVID-19. Each CDR3 is given with its conserved first and last residue. The D gene is left open where the match is weak. Clone size appears in some rows only: once, few, many, or a class for an expanded clone.

TRBD2,.,TRBJ2-5,TRBV11-2,CASSFPAGGDLKRETQYF,TGTGCCAGCAGCTTCCCGGCGGGGGGGGATCTAAAGCGAGAGACCCAGTACTTC
.,.,TRBJ2-1,TRBV4-1,CASSPVLSGYNEQFF,TGCGCCAGCAGCCCTGTTCTCTCGGGGTACAATGAGCAGTTCTTC
TRBD1,.,TRBJ2-5,TRBV24-1,CATSEPAGQGKETQYF,TGTGCCACCAGTGAACCAGCGGGACAGGGTAAAGAGACCCAGTACTTC
TRBD1,few,TRBJ1-1,TRBV7-3,CASSPGTGSTEAFF,TGTGCCAGCAGCCCGGGGACAGGGTCAACTGAAGCTTTCTTT
TRBD2,.,TRBJ2-1,TRBV5-1,CASSLEGLAGGKGNEQFF,TGCGCCAGCAGCTTGGAAGGACTAGCGGGAGGAAAGGGCAATGAGCAGTTCTTC
TRBD1,.,TRBJ1-1,TRBV3-1/TRBV3-2,CASLAGGGSTEAFF,TGTGCCAGTCTGGCAGGGGGCGGGAGCACTGAAGCTTTCTTT
.,.,TRBJ2-5,TRBV30,CAWSPPEETQYF,TGTGCCTGGAGTCCCCCCGAAGAGACCCAGTACTTC
TRBD1,.,TRBJ2-2,TRBV24-1,CATSAPPRDRDTGELFF,TGTGCCACCAGTGCTCCACCCCGGGACAGGGACACCGGGGAGCTGTTTTTT
TRBD2,.,TRBJ2-1,TRBV29-1,CSVEKRTSMDEQFF,TGCAGCGTTGAGAAAAGGACTAGCATGGATGAGCAGTTCTTC
.,.,TRBJ2-7,TRBV5-1,CASSPRSYEQYF,TGCGCCAGCAGCCCGAGGTCCTACGAGCAGTACTTC
.,.,TRBJ2-1,TRBV7-3,CASSLDSNEQFF,TGTGCCAGCAGCTTAGATAGCAATGAGCAGTTCTTC
TRBD2,.,TRBJ2-7,TRBV4-1,CASSLLAGDNEQYF,TGCGCCAGCAGCCTACTAGCGGGAGACAACGAGCAGTACTTC
TRBD1,.,TRBJ2-7,TRBV19,CASSMGDSSYEQYF,TGTGCCAGTAGTATGGGGGACAGTTCTTACGAGCAGTACTTC
.,.,TRBJ2-7,TRBV11-2,CASSLTQGHYEQYF,TGTGCCAGCAGCTTAACCCAGGGACACTACGAGCAGTACTTC
TRBD2,once,TRBJ2-1,TRBV18,CASSPFMVAGDVEQFF,TGTGCCAGCTCACCTTTTATGGTCGCGGGAGATGTTGAGCAGTTCTTC
.,.,TRBJ1-1,TRBV18,CASSPTFDSTQAMNTEAFF,TGTGCCAGCTCCCCGACATTCGACAGTACCCAGGCCATGAACACTGAAGCTTTCTTT
TRBD1,.,TRBJ2-5,TRBV2,CASTKGGTGGIQETQYF,TGTGCCAGCACTAAAGGGGGGACAGGGGGCATACAAGAGACCCAGTACTTC
.,.,TRBJ2-4,TRBV27,CASSLGATGGPKNIQYF,TGTGCCAGCAGTTTAGGGGCGACCGGTGGTCCCAAAAACATTCAGTACTTC
TRBD2,.,TRBJ2-3,TRBV7-3,CASSPGGLAGTDTQYF,TGTGCCAGCAGCCCCGGGGGACTAGCGGGCACAGATACGCAGTATTTT
.,.,TRBJ2-7,TRBV7-3,CASSEQGGYEQYF,TGTGCCAGCAGCGAACAGGGTGGCTACGAGCAGTACTTC
TRBD2,.,TRBJ2-1,TRBV7-9,CASSLEPSGRADNEQFF,TGTGCCAGCAGCCTGGAACCTAGCGGGAGGGCCGACAATGAGCAGTTCTTC
.,.,TRBJ1-4,TRBV30,CAWSVSGSGEKLFF,TGTGCCTGGAGTGTAAGCGGTTCCGGCGAAAAACTGTTTTTT
.,.,TRBJ2-1,TRBV15,CATSSPRDFYNEQFF,TGTGCCACCAGCAGCCCCCGGGACTTCTACAATGAGCAGTTCTTC
.,.,TRBJ1-2,TRBV27,CASSFLGQSNYGYTF,TGTGCCAGCAGTTTCCTCGGACAGAGTAACTATGGCTACACCTTC
TRBD2,.,TRBJ2-4,TRBV5-1,CASSSTSGSGQNIQYF,TGCGCCAGCAGCTCGACTAGCGGGAGTGGGCAAAACATTCAGTACTTC
.,.,TRBJ2-2,TRBV9,CASSVGGSGELFF,TGTGCCAGCAGCGTAGGAGGTAGCGGGGAGCTGTTTTTT
TRBD1,once,TRBJ2-2,TRBV5-1,CASSSGQGFGELFF,TGCGCCAGCAGCTCTGGACAGGGCTTCGGGGAGCTGTTTTTT